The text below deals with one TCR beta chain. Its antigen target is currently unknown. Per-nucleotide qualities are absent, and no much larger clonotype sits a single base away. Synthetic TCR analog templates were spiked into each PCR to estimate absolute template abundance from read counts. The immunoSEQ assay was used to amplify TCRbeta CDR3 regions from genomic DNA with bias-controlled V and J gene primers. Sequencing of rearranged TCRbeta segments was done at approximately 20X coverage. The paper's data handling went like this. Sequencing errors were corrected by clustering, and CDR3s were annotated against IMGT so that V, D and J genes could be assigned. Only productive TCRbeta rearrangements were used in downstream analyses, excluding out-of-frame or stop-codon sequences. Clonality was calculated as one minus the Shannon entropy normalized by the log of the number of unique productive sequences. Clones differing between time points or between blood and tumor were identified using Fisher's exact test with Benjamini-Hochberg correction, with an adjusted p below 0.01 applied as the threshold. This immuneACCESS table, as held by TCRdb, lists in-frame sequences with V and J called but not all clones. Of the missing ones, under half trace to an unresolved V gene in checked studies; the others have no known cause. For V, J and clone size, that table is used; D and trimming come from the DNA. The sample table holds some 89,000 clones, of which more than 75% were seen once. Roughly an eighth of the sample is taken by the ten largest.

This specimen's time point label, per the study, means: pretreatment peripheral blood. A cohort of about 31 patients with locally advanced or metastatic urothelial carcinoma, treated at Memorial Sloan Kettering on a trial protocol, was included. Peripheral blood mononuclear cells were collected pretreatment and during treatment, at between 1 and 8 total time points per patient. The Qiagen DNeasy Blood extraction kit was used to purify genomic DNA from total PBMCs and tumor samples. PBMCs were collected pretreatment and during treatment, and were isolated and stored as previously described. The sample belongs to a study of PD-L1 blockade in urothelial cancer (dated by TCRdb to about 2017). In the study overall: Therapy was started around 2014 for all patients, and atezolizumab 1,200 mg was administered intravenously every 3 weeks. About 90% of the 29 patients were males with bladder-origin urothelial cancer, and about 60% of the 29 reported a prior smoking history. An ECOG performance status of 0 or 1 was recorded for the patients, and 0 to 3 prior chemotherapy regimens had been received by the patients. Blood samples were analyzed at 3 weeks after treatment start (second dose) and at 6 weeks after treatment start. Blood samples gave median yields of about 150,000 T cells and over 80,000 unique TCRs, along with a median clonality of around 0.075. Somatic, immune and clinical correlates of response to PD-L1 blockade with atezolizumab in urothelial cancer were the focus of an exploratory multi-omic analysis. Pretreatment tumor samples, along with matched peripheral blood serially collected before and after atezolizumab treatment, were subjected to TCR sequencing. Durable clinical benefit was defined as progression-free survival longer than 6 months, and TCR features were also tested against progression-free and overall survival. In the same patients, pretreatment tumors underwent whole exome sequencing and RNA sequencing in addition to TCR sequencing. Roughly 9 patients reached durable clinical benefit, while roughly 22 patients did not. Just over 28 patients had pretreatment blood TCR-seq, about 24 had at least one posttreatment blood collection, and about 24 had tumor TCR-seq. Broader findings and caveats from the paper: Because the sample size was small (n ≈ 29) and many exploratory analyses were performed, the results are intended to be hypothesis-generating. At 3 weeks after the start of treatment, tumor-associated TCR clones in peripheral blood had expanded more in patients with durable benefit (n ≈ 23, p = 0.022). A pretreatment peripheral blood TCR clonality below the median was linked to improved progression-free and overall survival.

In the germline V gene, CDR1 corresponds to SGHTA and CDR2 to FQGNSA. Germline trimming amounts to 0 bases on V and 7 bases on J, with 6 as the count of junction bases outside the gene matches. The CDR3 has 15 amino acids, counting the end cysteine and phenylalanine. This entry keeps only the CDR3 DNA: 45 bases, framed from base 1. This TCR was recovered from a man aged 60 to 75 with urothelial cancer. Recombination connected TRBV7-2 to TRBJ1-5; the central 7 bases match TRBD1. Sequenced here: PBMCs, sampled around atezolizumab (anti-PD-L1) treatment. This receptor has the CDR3 CASSLATTGLQPQHF. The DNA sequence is TGTGCCAGCAGCTTAGCTACGACAGGGTTACAGCCCCAGCATTTT. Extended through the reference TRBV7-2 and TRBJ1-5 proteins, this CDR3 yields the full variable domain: GAGVSQSPSNKVTEKGKDVELRCDPISGHTALYWYRQSLGQGLEFLIYFQGNSAPDKSGLPSDRFSAERTGGSVSTLTIQRTQQEDSAVYLCASSLATTGLQPQHFGDGTRLSIL.